The clone carrying this T cell receptor (beta chain) came up once. Antigen unknown. CDR3 length: 12 amino acids. The ends lost 10 bases at V and 6 bases at J; junction bases unmatched: 6. Germline V gene lookup returns CDR1 MNHNS and CDR2 SASEGT. This sample is part of a study of cytomegalovirus exposure and HLA in healthy donors. Overall study findings and caveats: The investigators catalogued 150 to 200 TCR beta chains as cytomegalovirus-associated. In vitro work confirmed that three CMV-associated chains recognize CMV antigens.

Amplification used 60 Vbeta primers and 13 Jbeta primers. Measured with immunoSEQ multiplex PCR; TCRdb has only the in-frame clones, and not every one. The sample has about 110,000 clones, around two thirds seen once. The J gene is TRBJ1-2, the V gene TRBV6-1, with TRBD1 identical over 9 bases. The specimen was PBMCs. The receptor's source is a man between 25 and 39 years old in good health and CMV-seropositive. In nucleotides, the CDR3 is TGTGCCACCCAACAGGGGGCAAATGGCTACACCTTC. This sequence encodes CATQQGANGYTF.